Below, one TCR beta chain is given with its context. From germline, CDR1 is SNHLY and CDR2 FYNNEI. V lost 6 bases, J lost 5 bases, and 7 bases stayed unmatched. The CDR3 sequence is 15 residues long. This sample is part of a study of blood T cell repertoires in COVID-19. Across the study: Nucleic acid was either cDNA or gDNA, and it came from T cells, B-cell-depleted T cells, or PBMCs.

Participant ages covered roughly 18 to 89 years across 24 US areas. How the authors handled the data: Reference gene primers were amplified, and this amplification served to estimate nucleated cell counts. Profiling relied on immunoSEQ multiplex PCR, and the TCRdb table lists in-frame clones only, not all of them. V, J and clone size are taken as reported in that table, and D and trimming were inferred from the DNA itself. The sample includes some 300,000 clones, approximately 90% of them seen just once. This receptor was obtained from a man aged 25 to 40 who had recovered from COVID-19. V and J are TRBV2 and TRBJ1-4; TRBD1 aligns across 9 bases. The sequenced sample consisted of PBMCs or T cells enriched from blood (not recorded which). DNA of the CDR3: TGTGCCAGCAGAACCGGACAGGGGCAAAATGAAAAACTGTTTTTT. It encodes CASRTGQGQNEKLFF.